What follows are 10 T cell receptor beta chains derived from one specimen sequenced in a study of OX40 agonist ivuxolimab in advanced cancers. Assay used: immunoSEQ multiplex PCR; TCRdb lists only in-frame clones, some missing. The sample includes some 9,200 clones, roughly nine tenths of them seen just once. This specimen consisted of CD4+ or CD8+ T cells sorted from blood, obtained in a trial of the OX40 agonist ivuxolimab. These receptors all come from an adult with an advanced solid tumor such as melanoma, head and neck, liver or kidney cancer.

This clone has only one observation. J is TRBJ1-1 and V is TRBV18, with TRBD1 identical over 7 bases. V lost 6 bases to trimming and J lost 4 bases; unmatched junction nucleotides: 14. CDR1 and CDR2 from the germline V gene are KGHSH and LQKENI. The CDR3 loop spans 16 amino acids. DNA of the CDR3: TGTGCCAGCTCGAAAAGACAGGGTCGGGGGGTCACTGAAGCTTTCTTT. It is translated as CASSKRQGRGVTEAFF.

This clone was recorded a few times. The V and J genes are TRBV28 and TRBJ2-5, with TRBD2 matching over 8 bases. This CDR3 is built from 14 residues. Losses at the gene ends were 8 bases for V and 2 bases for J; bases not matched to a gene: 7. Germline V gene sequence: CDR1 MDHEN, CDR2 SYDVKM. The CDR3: CASLGGGSQETQYF. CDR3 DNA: TGTGCCAGCCTCGGGGGGGGGTCACAAGAGACCCAGTACTTC.

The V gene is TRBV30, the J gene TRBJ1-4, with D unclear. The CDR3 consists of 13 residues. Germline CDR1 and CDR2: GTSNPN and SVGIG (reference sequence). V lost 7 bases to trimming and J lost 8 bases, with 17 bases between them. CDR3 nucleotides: TGTGCCTCTACCGTACAAGTCGGAGAAAAACTGTTTTTT. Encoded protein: CASTVQVGEKLFF.

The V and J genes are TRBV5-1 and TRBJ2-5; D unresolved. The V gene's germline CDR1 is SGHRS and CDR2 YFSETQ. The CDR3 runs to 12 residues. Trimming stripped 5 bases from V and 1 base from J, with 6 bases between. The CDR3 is CASSIGQETQYF. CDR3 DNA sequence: TGCGCCAGCAGTATCGGCCAAGAGACCCAGTACTTC.

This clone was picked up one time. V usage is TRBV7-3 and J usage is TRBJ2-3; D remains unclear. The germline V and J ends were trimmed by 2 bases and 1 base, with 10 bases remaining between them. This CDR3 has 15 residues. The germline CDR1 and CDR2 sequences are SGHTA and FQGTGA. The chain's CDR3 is CASSLLGEGTDTQYF. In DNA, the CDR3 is TGTGCCAGCAGCTTATTAGGTGAAGGCACAGATACGCAGTATTTT.

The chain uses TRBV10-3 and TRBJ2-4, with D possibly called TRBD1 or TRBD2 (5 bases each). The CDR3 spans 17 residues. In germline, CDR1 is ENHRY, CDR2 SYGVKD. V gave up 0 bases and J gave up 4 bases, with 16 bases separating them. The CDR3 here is CAISESGNGGLKNIQYF. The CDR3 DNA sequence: TGTGCCATCAGTGAGTCGGGAAATGGGGGATTAAAAAACATTCAGTACTTC.

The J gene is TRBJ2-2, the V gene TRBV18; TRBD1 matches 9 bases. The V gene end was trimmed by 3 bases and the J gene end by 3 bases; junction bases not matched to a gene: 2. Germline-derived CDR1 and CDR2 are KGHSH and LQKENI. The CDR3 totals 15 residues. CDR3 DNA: TGTGCCAGCTCACCTCGACAGGGGGACACCGGGGAGCTGTTTTTT. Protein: CASSPRQGDTGELFF.

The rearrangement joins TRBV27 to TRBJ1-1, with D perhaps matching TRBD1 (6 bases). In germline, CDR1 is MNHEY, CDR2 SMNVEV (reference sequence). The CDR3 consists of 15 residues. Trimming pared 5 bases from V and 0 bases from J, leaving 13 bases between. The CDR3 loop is CASSRLGQLNTEAFF. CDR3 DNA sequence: TGTGCCAGCAGTCGCCTCGGACAGTTGAACACTGAAGCTTTCTTT.

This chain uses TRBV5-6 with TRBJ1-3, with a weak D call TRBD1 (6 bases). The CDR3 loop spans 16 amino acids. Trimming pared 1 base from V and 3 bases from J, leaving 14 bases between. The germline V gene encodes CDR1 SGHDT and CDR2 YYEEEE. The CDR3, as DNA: TGTGCCAGCAGCTTGTATGGAGGGGGAGTTGGAAACACCATATATTTT. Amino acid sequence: CASSLYGGGVGNTIYF.

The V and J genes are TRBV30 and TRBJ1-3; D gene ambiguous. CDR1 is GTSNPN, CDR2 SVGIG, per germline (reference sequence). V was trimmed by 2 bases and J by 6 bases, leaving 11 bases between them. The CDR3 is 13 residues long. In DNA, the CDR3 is TGTGCCTGGAGTTCCCCTTCAGAAAACACCATATATTTT. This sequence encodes CAWSSPSENTIYF. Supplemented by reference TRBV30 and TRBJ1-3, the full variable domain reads SQTIHQWPATLVQPVGSPLSLECTVEGTSNPNLYWYRQAAGRGLQLLFYSVGIGQISSEVPQNLSASRPQDRQFILSSKKLLLSDSGFYLCAWSSPSENTIYFGEGSWLTVV.